This TCR beta chain originates from a study of T cells expressing NK-cell markers. Study details: It was sorted CD3+CD56+NKG2C+, CD3+CD56+NKG2C- and CD3+CD56-NKG2C+ T cells that supplied the TCR beta repertoires.

Germline CDR1 SQVTM, CDR2 ANQGSEA. The CDR3 sequence is 14 residues long. 5'RACE template switching built TCR beta cDNA with unique molecular identifiers. Reanalyzing the 5' RACE reads, TCRdb keeps one entry per CDR3 protein, without DNA. Its table records 400,000 or so distinct CDR3 sequences. Turning to this clonotype: Its target is not known.

The study, taken as a whole, reports: There were four donors in whom these clonotypes also led the CD3+CD56-NKG2C+ fraction.

Sequencing used blood T cells: a sorted CD56 or NKG2C T cell subset, CD4+ or CD8+ T cells, or bulk PBMC T cells (not recorded which). This sequence joins TRBV29-1 and TRBJ2-1. The sequence was obtained from a woman between 50 and 59 years old in good health. The CDR3 is CSVGVPSSYNEQFF.